This T cell receptor (beta chain) was identified in a study of blood T cells in healthy people across ages. Whole-study results and caveats: Higher diversity and more naive CD4+ cells were features of long-lived donors, compared to aged donors. Significant beta diversity loss was already apparent by age roughly 43, declining roughly linearly.

The germline V gene has CDR1 KGHDR and CDR2 SFDVKD. The CDR3 sequence is 17 residues long. With 5 bases removed from V and 1 base from J, the gap between germline ends came to 19 bases. Samples each yielded at least 6 micrograms of total RNA. Combining a sample-barcoded 5' primer with a J-beta primer mix, a second PCR ran for roughly 7 to 12 cycles. With 12 random nucleotides, a template-switch adaptor tagged each individual cDNA molecule. Each CDR3 protein gets one entry after TCRdb re-called the 5' RACE reads with MiXCR. The table has around 800,000 distinct CDR3 sequences, about a quarter seen once; the top ten hold around 3%. There are a few counts of this clonotype. Its antigen remains unknown. This sample was shared with a second study, whose subject was T cells of mothers and their children.

Material: blood. The V gene is TRBV24-1, the J gene TRBJ2-5; either TRBD1 or TRBD2 may fit D (5 bases each). The TCR was taken from a boy aged 10-17 years in good health. In DNA form, the CDR3 reads TGTGCCACCAGTGCCAGTACCACCTCGGGACCCCAAGAGACCCAGTACTTC. Encoded protein: CATSASTTSGPQETQYF.